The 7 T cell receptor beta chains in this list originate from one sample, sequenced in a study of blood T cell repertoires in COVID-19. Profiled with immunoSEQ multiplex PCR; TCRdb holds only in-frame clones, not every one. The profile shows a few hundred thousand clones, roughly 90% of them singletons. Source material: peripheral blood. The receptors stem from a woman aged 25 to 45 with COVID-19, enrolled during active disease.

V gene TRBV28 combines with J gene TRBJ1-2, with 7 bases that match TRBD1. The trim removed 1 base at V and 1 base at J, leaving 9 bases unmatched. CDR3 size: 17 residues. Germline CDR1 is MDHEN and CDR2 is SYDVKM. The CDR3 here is CASSLLRGTAFNYGYTF. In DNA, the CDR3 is TGTGCCAGCAGTTTATTAAGGGGGACAGCTTTTAACTATGGCTACACCTTC.

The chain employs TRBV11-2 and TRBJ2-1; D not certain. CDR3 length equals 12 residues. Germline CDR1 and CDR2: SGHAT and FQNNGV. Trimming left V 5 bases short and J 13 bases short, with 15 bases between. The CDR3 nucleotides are TGTGCCAGCAGCCGAGAGACTGGAAATCAGTTCTTC. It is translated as CASSRETGNQFF.

CDR3 nucleotides: TGTGCCAGCAGTGAACAGGGGGTGGATGAAAAACTGTTTTTT. Its protein is CASSEQGVDEKLFF. The V call is TRBV6-1, the J call TRBJ1-4, with 7 nucleotides matching TRBD1. Germline CDR1 is MNHNS and CDR2 is SASEGT. The junction had 3 bases not matched to a gene; V was cut back by 2 bases and J by 6 bases. The CDR3 loop spans 14 amino acids.

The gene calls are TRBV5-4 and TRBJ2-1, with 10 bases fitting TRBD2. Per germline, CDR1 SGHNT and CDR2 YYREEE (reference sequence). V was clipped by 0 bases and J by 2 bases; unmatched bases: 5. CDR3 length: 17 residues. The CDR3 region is CASSLGLAGPPYNEQFF. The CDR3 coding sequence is TGTGCCAGCAGCTTGGGACTAGCGGGTCCTCCCTACAATGAGCAGTTCTTC.

CDR3: CASSLTSGVGTGELFF. CDR3 DNA sequence: TGCGCCAGCAGCTTAACTAGCGGGGTCGGCACCGGGGAGCTGTTTTTT. This chain uses TRBV4-1 with TRBJ2-2, with TRBD2 matching 10 bases. This CDR3 spans 16 amino acids. Germline CDR1 reads MGHRA; CDR2 reads YSYEKL. The trim removed 5 bases at V and 4 bases at J, leaving 7 bases unmatched.

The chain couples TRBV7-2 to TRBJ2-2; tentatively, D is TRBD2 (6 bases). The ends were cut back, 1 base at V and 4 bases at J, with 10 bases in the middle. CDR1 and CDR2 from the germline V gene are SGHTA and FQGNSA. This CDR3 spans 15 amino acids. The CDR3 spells CASSLVGGVTGELFF. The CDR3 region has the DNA TGTGCCAGCAGCTTAGTTGGCGGGGTCACCGGGGAGCTGTTTTTT.

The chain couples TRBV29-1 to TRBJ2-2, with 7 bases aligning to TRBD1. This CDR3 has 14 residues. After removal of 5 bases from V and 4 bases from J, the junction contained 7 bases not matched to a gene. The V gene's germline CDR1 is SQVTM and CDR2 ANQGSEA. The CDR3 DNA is TGCAGCGTTTCCACAGGGGCCGGCACCGGGGAGCTGTTTTTT. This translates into CSVSTGAGTGELFF.